The 3 T cell receptor beta chains below were found in one sample sequenced in a study of T cells in Graves' hyperthyroidism and ophthalmopathy. TCR beta CDR3 regions were amplified from RNA. The HTBI primer set served for first-round RT-PCR of the TCR CDR3. TCRdb analysed the multiplex PCR reads with MiXCR anew, one entry per CDR3 protein. The sample consists of 500,000 to 700,000 distinct CDR3 sequences, around 17% of them appearing once. The sequenced sample was blood. The origin of the receptors is a woman aged 18-29 years with Graves' hyperthyroidism.

This clonotype was seen repeatedly, ten times or more. This chain connects TRBV2 to TRBJ1-1; no definite D call. The CDR3 extends over 12 amino acids. V lost 6 bases to trimming and J lost 5 bases, with 10 bases between them. Germline values: CDR1 SNHLY, CDR2 FYNNEI. CDR3: CASSFIGTEAFF. For the CDR3, the DNA is TGTGCCAGCAGCTTCATCGGAACTGAAGCTTTCTTT.

The CDR3 DNA sequence: TGTGCCAGCCGGGACAGGGTATTCCACGAGCAGTACTTC. This translates into CASRDRVFHEQYF. V gene TRBV27 combines with J gene TRBJ2-7; 9 nucleotides align to TRBD1. V gave up 8 bases and J gave up 5 bases; unmatched junction bases: 7. The CDR3 runs to 13 residues. Germline V gives CDR1 MNHEY, CDR2 SMNVEV (reference sequence).

This clonotype was observed a few times. The rearrangement joins TRBV6-5 to TRBJ2-1; D might be TRBD2 (6 bases). Trimming pared 0 bases from V and 3 bases from J, leaving 6 bases between. The length of the CDR3 is 14 residues. Per germline, CDR1 MNHEY and CDR2 SVGAGI. The DNA for the CDR3 is TGTGCCAGCAGTTACTCGGGAGGCTACAATGAGCAGTTCTTC. It translates to CASSYSGGYNEQFF.